Listed here are 10 T cell receptor beta chains from one sample, sequenced in a study of response to subunit inactivated influenza vaccine. One entry per CDR3 protein results from TCRdb running MiXCR on the RT-PCR reads. Here the sample spans roughly 650,000 distinct CDR3 sequences, approximately 15% being singletons. The starting material was PBMCs from blood, obtained roughly 15 days before vaccination. These receptors were collected from a man aged 50 or older who received an inactivated influenza vaccine.

This clonotype appeared a few times. In nucleotides, the CDR3 is TGTGCCAGCAGCCTCAAGAGCTCTGGAAACACCATATATTTT. Translated: CASSLKSSGNTIYF. V gene TRBV12-3 or TRBV12-4 combines with J gene TRBJ1-3; unclear D gene. The CDR3 loop spans 14 amino acids. The V end lost 6 bases, the J end lost 0 bases, and 9 bases lay between the germline ends.

There are a few counts of this clonotype. The rearrangement uses TRBV20-1 and TRBJ2-7, with D unresolved. This CDR3 contains 11 residues. Trimming cost V 1 base and J 6 bases, with 7 bases left between them. CDR1 and CDR2 (germline): DFQATT, SNEGSKA (reference sequence). The CDR3 region has the DNA TGCAGTGCTAGAGCCCCCTCCGAGCAGTACTTC. It translates to CSARAPSEQYF.

The CDR3 loop reads CASSFRGQDYNEQFF. CDR3 in DNA: TGTGCCAGCAGTTTTAGGGGCCAAGATTACAATGAGCAGTTCTTC. This rearrangement joins TRBV12-3 or TRBV12-4 to TRBJ2-1; a possible D gene is TRBD1 (5 bases). This CDR3 is 15 amino acids long. Trimming pared 3 bases from V and 4 bases from J, leaving 13 bases between.

In this sample, this clonotype turned up many times. The J gene is TRBJ2-7, the V gene TRBV6-5, with 11 bases matching TRBD2. CDR1 is MNHEY, CDR2 SVGAGI, per germline. V shed 2 bases, J shed 2 bases, and the junction held 2 bases outside the gene matches. There are 15 residues in the CDR3. The CDR3 loop reads CASSYGTSGTYEQYF. As DNA, the CDR3 is TGTGCCAGCAGTTACGGGACTAGCGGTACCTACGAGCAGTACTTC.

This clonotype occurred a few times. The chain recombines TRBV9 with TRBJ2-1; 8 bases are a match to TRBD2. Germline V CDR1 and CDR2: SGDLS, YYNGEE. The CDR3 runs to 15 residues. V shed 0 bases, J shed 7 bases, and the junction held 6 bases outside the gene matches. The CDR3 nucleotides read TGTGCCAGCAGCGTAGCGGGGGGGCGTTGGAATGAGCAGTTCTTC. Protein: CASSVAGGRWNEQFF.

The chain recombines TRBV7-9 with TRBJ2-5; D gene ambiguous. The V gene lost 5 bases and the J gene lost 5 bases, with 24 bases spanning the gap. Germline CDR1 is SEHNR and CDR2 is FQNEAQ (reference sequence). The CDR3 totals 17 residues. CDR3 DNA: TGTGCCAGCAGCCCCCCCGAAAGGGTTGTACGGATGGAGACCCAGTACTTC. It translates to CASSPPERVVRMETQYF.

The chain combines TRBV20-1 with TRBJ2-3, with 9 bases aligning to TRBD2. The CDR3 is made up of 15 amino acids. With V trimmed by 6 bases and J by 1 base, 8 bases remained unmatched. Germline CDR1 DFQATT, CDR2 SNEGSKA (reference sequence). In nucleotides, the CDR3 is TGCAGTGCCCGGCGGCCTAGCGGGGGCACAGATACGCAGTATTTT. As protein: CSARRPSGGTDTQYF.

The genes are TRBV27 and TRBJ1-1; D is undetermined. Germline V gives CDR1 MNHEY, CDR2 SMNVEV (reference sequence). This CDR3 region has 12 residues. Trimming removed 6 bases at V and 6 bases at J, with 11 bases between. CDR3 protein: CASSFSGAEAFF. The CDR3 nucleotides read TGTGCCAGCAGCTTTAGTGGGGCTGAAGCTTTCTTT.

Notes on this clonotype: The conserved phenylalanine or tryptophan is not found at the CDR3 terminus, so this likely reflects a read error. No DNA is shown, since the ends of the CDR3 on it are uncertain; the CDR3 is the one TCRdb lists. The chain links TRBV12-3 or TRBV12-4 to TRBJ2-1. Both ends counted, the CDR3 spans 13 residues. CDR3 in amino acids: CASSSISGNERFL.

The rearrangement uses TRBV7-3 and TRBJ2-3; the match to TRBD2 covers 7 bases. CDR1 is SGHTA, CDR2 FQGTGA, per germline. After removal of 0 bases from V and 0 bases from J, the junction contained 6 bases not matched to a gene. This CDR3 has 17 residues. The CDR3 DNA reads TGTGCCAGCAGCTTAACCGGGACTATTCTCAGCACAGATACGCAGTATTTT. Its protein product is CASSLTGTILSTDTQYF.